These 25 T cell receptor beta chains were sequenced from one sample in a study of identical twins. TCRdb independently ran MiXCR on the 5' RACE reads; one entry per CDR3 protein. The table has 450,000 or so distinct CDR3 sequences, roughly 24% seen once. The sample was also reused in another study, on T cells expressing NK-cell markers.

Sequencing was done on a sample of CD4+ T cells sorted from blood. The receptors stem from a woman under 30 in good health.

This clonotype came up a few times. The chain recombines TRBV2 with TRBJ1-5; D perhaps matches TRBD1 (5 bases). CDR1 SNHLY and CDR2 FYNNEI come from the germline V gene. This CDR3 has 11 residues. V dropped 3 bases and J dropped 11 bases, with 8 bases sitting between them. CDR3 in DNA: TGTGCCAGCAGTGAGGCCAGGGCCCAGCATTTT. This sequence encodes CASSEARAQHF.

This clonotype was detected a few times. This sequence joins TRBV11-3 and TRBJ2-7; no clear D. Germline values: CDR1 SGHNT, CDR2 YENEEA. Trimming cost V 1 base and J 6 bases, with 7 bases left between them. The CDR3 totals 12 residues. CDR3 nucleotide sequence: TGTGCCAGCAGCTTAGGGCCACTCGAGCAGTACTTC. This codes for CASSLGPLEQYF.

This rearrangement joins TRBV7-9 to TRBJ2-2, with TRBD2 as a possible D gene (5 bases). Per germline, CDR1 SEHNR and CDR2 FQNEAQ (reference sequence). CDR3 length: 13 residues. V lost 3 bases to trimming and J lost 5 bases, with 7 bases between them. The CDR3 reads CASSLEETGELFF. CDR3 bases: TGTGCCAGCAGCTTGGAGGAAACCGGGGAGCTGTTTTTT.

Only a few counts were recorded for this clonotype. J is TRBJ2-7 and V is TRBV28; 8 bases match TRBD2. CDR3 length: 17 amino acids. Trimming took 5 bases from V and 6 from J; bases not matched to a gene: 18. Germline V gene data show CDR1 as MDHEN and CDR2 as SYDVKM. The CDR3 protein is CASSPYVSGLGFAEQYF. Written as DNA, the CDR3 is TGTGCCAGCAGTCCCTATGTATCGGGACTAGGGTTCGCCGAGCAGTACTTC.

This clonotype was observed a few times. This chain joins TRBV11-2 and TRBJ2-3, with TRBD2 matching 7 bases. The CDR3 runs to 15 residues. The ends lost 1 base at V and 6 bases at J; junction bases unmatched: 7. Germline V gene sequence: CDR1 SGHAT, CDR2 FQNNGV. CDR3 residues: CASSLGRGTYDTQYF. The CDR3 DNA reads as TGTGCCAGCAGCTTAGGGCGGGGGACGTACGATACGCAGTATTTT.

The rearrangement links TRBV6-2 or TRBV6-3 to TRBJ2-1; D is ambiguous. Per germline, CDR1 MNHEY and CDR2 SVGEGT. Trimming removed 6 bases from V and 0 bases from J, with 15 bases in between. The CDR3 is 16 amino acids. DNA of the CDR3: TGTGCCAGCAGAGGCCTGGACGGCTACTCCTACAATGAGCAGTTCTTC. Its translation is CASRGLDGYSYNEQFF.

The chain links TRBV5-1 to TRBJ2-3; D might be TRBD2 (5 bases). The CDR3 totals 13 residues. CDR1 and CDR2 from the germline V gene are SGHRS and YFSETQ. The V end lost 7 bases, the J end lost 0 bases, and 9 bases lay between the germline ends. Here the CDR3 reads CASEGGSTDTQYF. CDR3 DNA sequence: TGCGCCAGCGAGGGTGGGAGCACAGATACGCAGTATTTT.

This clonotype came up many times. The gene calls are TRBV10-3 and TRBJ1-1, with 7 nucleotides matching TRBD1. V gave up 5 bases and J gave up 6 bases; unmatched junction bases: 3. CDR1 is ENHRY, CDR2 SYGVKD, per germline. CDR3 length: 12 residues. CDR3 region: CAISSGGAEAFF. CDR3 sequence (DNA): TGTGCCATCAGTTCAGGGGGGGCTGAAGCTTTCTTT.

The V and J genes are TRBV6-2 or TRBV6-3 and TRBJ2-7, with D possibly TRBD2 on 6 matching bases. CDR1 MNHEY and CDR2 SVGEGT come from the germline V gene. V was shortened by 5 bases and J by 3 bases, with 20 bases between the two germline ends. The CDR3 totals 16 residues. CDR3 sequence (DNA): TGTGCCAGCAGTACCCATCGGGGGTTTAATATCTACGAGCAGTACTTC. This gives the protein CASSTHRGFNIYEQYF.

The J gene is TRBJ2-7, the V gene TRBV15; possible D gene TRBD2, 5 bases. This CDR3 is 15 amino acids long. Trimming removed 5 bases from V and 5 bases from J, with 19 bases in between. The V gene's germline CDR1 is LNHNV and CDR2 YYDKDF (reference sequence). Written as DNA, the CDR3 is TGTGCCACCAGCCGCACGGGCCAGAGGGTCAACGAGCAGTACTTC. It is translated as CATSRTGQRVNEQYF.

This clonotype was counted only a few times. The V call is TRBV15, the J call TRBJ2-3; D call uncertain. The CDR3 has 16 residues. Trimming removed 5 bases at V and 2 bases at J, with 17 bases between. CDR1 is LNHNV and CDR2 is YYDKDF in the germline V gene (reference sequence). As DNA, the CDR3 is TGTGCCACCAGCGCGAAAAGTGCCTACCTCACAGATACGCAGTATTTT. It specifies CATSAKSAYLTDTQYF. The full variable domain, with the rest looked up from reference TRBV15 and TRBJ2-3, is DAMVIQNPRYQVTQFGKPVTLSCSQTLNHNVMYWYQQKSSQAPKLLFHYYDKDFNNEADTPDNFQSRRPNTSFCFLDIRSPGLGDTAMYLCATSAKSAYLTDTQYFGPGTRLTVL.

The J gene is TRBJ2-6, the V gene TRBV20-1; D may be TRBD1 (6 bases). Germline assignment: CDR1 DFQATT and CDR2 SNEGSKA (reference sequence). CDR3 length: 15 amino acids. V lost 4 bases and J lost 0, with 10 bases in between. CDR3 coding DNA: TGCAGTGCTACAGGGGCGTACTCTGGGGCCAACGTCCTGACTTTC. It codes for CSATGAYSGANVLTF.

This clonotype was detected a few times. This sequence joins TRBV12-3 or TRBV12-4 and TRBJ2-4; D is unresolved. The V and J ends lost 3 bases and 1 base respectively, with 10 bases between them. The CDR3 spans 15 residues. The CDR3 bases are TGTGCCAGCAGTTTTGGCAGGACGGCCAAAAACATTCAGTACTTC. Translation: CASSFGRTAKNIQYF.

This rearrangement joins TRBV6-1 to TRBJ2-1; D is possibly TRBD1 (6 bases). Germline V CDR1 and CDR2: MNHNS, SASEGT. The CDR3 is 15 amino acids. V shed 6 bases and J shed 0 bases, with 12 bases lying between them. CDR3 loop: CASSRKDSSYNEQFF. The CDR3 DNA reads TGTGCCAGCAGCCGGAAGGACAGCTCCTACAATGAGCAGTTCTTC.

This clonotype has just a few counts. The genes are TRBV7-2 and TRBJ2-1; possible D gene TRBD2, 5 bases. The CDR3 contains 14 residues. CDR1 is SGHTA, CDR2 FQGNSA, per germline. The V gene lost 5 bases and the J gene lost 9 bases, with 17 bases spanning the gap. The CDR3 region is CASSADSPGGEQFF. CDR3 sequence (DNA): TGTGCCAGCAGCGCAGACTCCCCCGGAGGTGAGCAGTTCTTC.

The chain employs TRBV12-3 or TRBV12-4 and TRBJ2-3; D may match TRBD1 or TRBD2 (6 bases each). The CDR3 consists of 16 residues. With 5 bases removed from V and 2 bases from J, the gap between germline ends came to 17 bases. CDR3: CASSVLLGGTTDTQYF. CDR3 nucleotides: TGTGCCAGCAGTGTCCTTTTGGGGGGCACCACAGATACGCAGTATTTT.

The chain combines TRBV20-1 with TRBJ1-2; possibly TRBD1 for D (5 bases). Germline CDR1 and CDR2: DFQATT and SNEGSKA (reference sequence). The CDR3 runs 12 residues. V lost 0 bases, J lost 8 bases, and 10 bases lay in between. DNA of the CDR3: TGCAGTGCTAGAGATCGCGGGACCGGCTACACCTTC. Amino acids: CSARDRGTGYTF.

The chain carries TRBV28 and TRBJ1-5, with 7 bases lining up with TRBD1. Per germline, CDR1 MDHEN and CDR2 SYDVKM. J lost 6 bases, V lost 6 bases, and 14 bases had no gene match. The CDR3 runs 16 residues. The CDR3, as DNA: TGTGCCAGCAGGTACAGGGGCACCGTCAGTGGTCAGCCCCAGCATTTT. It specifies CASRYRGTVSGQPQHF.

J is TRBJ2-6 and V is TRBV9; D ambiguous. The germline V gene has CDR1 SGDLS and CDR2 YYNGEE. V was clipped by 1 base and J by 0 bases, with 8 bases between them. CDR3 size: 16 residues. CDR3 bases: TGTGCCAGCAGCGTACGTAGCTTCTCTGGGGCCAACGTCCTGACTTTC. Translating it yields CASSVRSFSGANVLTF.

A few counts support this clonotype. J is TRBJ2-7 and V is TRBV20-1; 9 bases line up with TRBD1. CDR1 and CDR2 (germline): DFQATT, SNEGSKA (reference sequence). After removal of 0 bases from V and 3 bases from J, the junction contained 6 bases not matched to a gene. This CDR3 comprises 15 residues. CDR3 DNA: TGCAGTGCTAGAGAGGGGACAGGGATCGACTACGAGCAGTACTTC. Encoded protein: CSAREGTGIDYEQYF.

V gene TRBV12-3 or TRBV12-4 combines with J gene TRBJ2-7; no clear D gene. The CDR3 consists of 11 residues. V lost 10 bases and J lost 5, with 12 bases in between. CDR3 nucleotides: TGTGCCACCTCGGTCAGAAACGAGCAGTACTTC. The encoded protein is CATSVRNEQYF.

The rearrangement links TRBV30 to TRBJ2-5; TRBD2 aligns across 7 bases. Trimming at V came to 1 base and at J to 7 bases, leaving 9 bases not matched to a gene. Germline values: CDR1 GTSNPN, CDR2 SVGIG (reference sequence). This CDR3 contains 14 residues. The CDR3 sequence: CAWSGGGVQGTQYF. The CDR3 DNA reads as TGTGCCTGGAGTGGGGGGGGGGTCCAGGGGACCCAGTACTTC.

This clonotype occurred many times. The chain employs TRBV6-1 and TRBJ1-1; 8 bases fit TRBD1. CDR1 is MNHNS and CDR2 is SASEGT in the germline V gene. Unmatched junction bases numbered 20, after V lost 10 bases and J lost 7 bases. The CDR3 extends over 16 amino acids. The chain's CDR3 is CATGERRTGRGDEAFF. The DNA of the CDR3 is TGTGCCACGGGAGAAAGGAGGACAGGGAGGGGTGATGAAGCTTTCTTT.

This clonotype appeared a few times. It may be a read error: a sequence one base away is much more abundant. The genes are TRBV12-3 or TRBV12-4 and TRBJ2-5; D is unresolved. V dropped 3 bases and J dropped 4 bases, with 3 bases sitting between them. The CDR3 contains 11 residues. The CDR3 DNA sequence: TGTGCCAGCAGTTTGATAGAGACCCAGTACTTC. Protein sequence: CASSLIETQYF.

J is TRBJ1-6 and V is TRBV20-1; D possibly corresponds to TRBD1 (6 bases). The V end was cut by 5 bases, the J end by 9 bases, with 14 bases between. Germline CDR1 and CDR2: DFQATT and SNEGSKA (reference sequence). This CDR3 is built from 13 residues. CDR3 in amino acids: CSAGDTAGSPLHF. The DNA for the CDR3 is TGCAGTGCTGGGGACACTGCGGGTTCACCCCTCCACTTT.